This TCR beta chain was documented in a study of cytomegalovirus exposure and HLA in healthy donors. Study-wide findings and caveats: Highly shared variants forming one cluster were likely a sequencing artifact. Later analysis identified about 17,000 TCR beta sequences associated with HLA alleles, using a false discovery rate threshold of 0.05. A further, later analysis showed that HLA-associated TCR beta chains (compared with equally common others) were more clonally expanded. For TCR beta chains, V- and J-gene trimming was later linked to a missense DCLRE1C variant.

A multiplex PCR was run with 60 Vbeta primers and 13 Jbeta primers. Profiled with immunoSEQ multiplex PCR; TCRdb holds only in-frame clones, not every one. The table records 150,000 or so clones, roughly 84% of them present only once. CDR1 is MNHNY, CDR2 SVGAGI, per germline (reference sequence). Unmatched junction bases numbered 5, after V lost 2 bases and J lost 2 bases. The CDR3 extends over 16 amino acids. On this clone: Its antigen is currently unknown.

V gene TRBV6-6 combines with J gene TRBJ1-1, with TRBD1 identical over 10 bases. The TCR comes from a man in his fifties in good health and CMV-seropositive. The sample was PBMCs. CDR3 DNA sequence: TGTGCCAGCAGTTACGACAGGGGGCCCGTAAACACTGAAGCTTTCTTT. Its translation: CASSYDRGPVNTEAFF.